The clone carrying this T cell receptor (beta chain) has more than one count but fewer than ten. These data are taken from a study of neoadjuvant anti-PD-1 for oral cavity cancer. Turning to the study itself: Most patients had three to four biweekly doses of 3 mg/kg nivolumab before resection.

TCRdb keeps only in-frame clones here, not all; method: immunoSEQ multiplex PCR. Seen here are some 15,000 clones, 40% observed once, and the top ten hold under 45%. Described time point: after neoadjuvant nivolumab, at surgical resection. Cohort: HPV-negative, locally advanced oral cavity squamous cell carcinoma patients. V gave up 4 bases and J gave up 7 bases, with 17 bases separating them. Germline assignment: CDR1 LGHNA and CDR2 YNFKEQ. This CDR3 has 15 residues. The chain links TRBV4-2 to TRBJ2-1; tentative D call: TRBD2 (6 bases). The source was tumor tissue, collected after nivolumab (anti-PD-1) treatment. The receptor was isolated from a person aged 35 to 85 with oral cavity squamous cell carcinoma. CDR3 sequence (DNA): TGTGCCAGCAGCCGGTCGGGGGAAATCGGGAATGAGCAGTTCTTC. Translation: CASSRSGEIGNEQFF.